This TCR beta chain stems from a study of identical twins. Findings and caveats of the study: For cord blood, abundant beta clonotypes had fewer insertions, unlike memory repertoires, which showed none. Twin-shared out-of-frame alpha sequences showed excess low generation probability.

The CDR3 sequence is 15 residues long. After removal of 1 base from V and 6 bases from J, the junction contained 6 bases not matched to a gene. A remark on this clonotype: The target antigen is unknown.

Healthy Caucasians made up all donors. From the 5' RACE reads, TCRdb called clonotypes with MiXCR, one entry per CDR3 protein. The repertoire holds around 490,000 distinct CDR3 sequences, with roughly 15% as singletons. The sample was also reused in another study, on yellow fever vaccine responses in identical twins.

The source is a woman aged 18-35 years in good health. Source material: CD4+ T cells sorted from blood. The V call is TRBV12-3 or TRBV12-4, the J call TRBJ1-5, with 7 nucleotides matching TRBD1. For the CDR3, the DNA is TGTGCCAGCAGTTTAGGCTCCGCAGGGGGTCAGCCCCAGCATTTT. The encoded protein is CASSLGSAGGQPQHF.